The 10 T cell receptor beta chains in this list originate from one sample, sequenced in a study of T cell changes during pregnancy in multiple sclerosis. The assay was immunoSEQ multiplex PCR, and TCRdb's table has in-frame clones only and misses some. This repertoire shows about 52,000 clones, approximately 92% found once; its top ten account for around 0.73%. The source material was CD4+ T cells from peripheral blood mononuclear cells, sampled in the third trimester of pregnancy. These receptors were taken from a female donor with multiple sclerosis, enrolled in a pregnancy study.

The rearrangement links TRBV5-5 to TRBJ2-1; 11 bases are a match to TRBD2. The germline CDR1 and CDR2 sequences are SGHKS and YYEKEE (reference sequence). CDR3 size: 15 residues. Trimming took 0 bases from V and 9 from J; bases not matched to a gene: 5. In nucleotides, the CDR3 is TGTGCCAGCAGCTTGGTAGCGGGGGGGCCGGGTGAGCAGTTCTTC. It yields the protein CASSLVAGGPGEQFF.

The rearrangement links TRBV4-2 to TRBJ2-1; TRBD1 is a possible D gene (6 bases). The CDR3 is 14 amino acids. Trimming shortened V by 2 bases and J by 8 bases, and 13 bases separated the two germline ends. Germline CDR1 LGHNA, CDR2 YNFKEQ. The CDR3 DNA reads TGTGCCAGCAGCCAAAGGGGGACAATCCATGAGCAGTTCTTC. Its translation: CASSQRGTIHEQFF.

CDR3 loop: CASSAGNYEQYF. CDR3 DNA: TGTGCCAGTAGTGCCGGGAACTACGAGCAGTACTTC. The chain joins TRBV19 to TRBJ2-7; maybe TRBD2 (5 bases). Germline lookup yields CDR1 LNHDA and CDR2 SQIVND (reference sequence). Trimming removed 5 bases from V and 3 bases from J, with 8 bases in between. This CDR3 contains 12 residues.

This clone came up once. This chain links TRBV30 with TRBJ1-2, with TRBD1 matching over 7 bases. Germline CDR1 reads GTSNPN; CDR2 reads SVGIG (reference sequence). The J segment lost 5 bases and the V segment lost 3 bases, leaving 18 bases of the junction unmatched. CDR3 length equals 17 residues. CDR3 residues: CAWRGMQGLQGPYGYTF. The CDR3 bases are TGTGCCTGGAGGGGGATGCAAGGATTACAGGGGCCATATGGCTACACCTTC.

V and J are TRBV18 and TRBJ1-1, with 10 bases aligning to TRBD1. Germline V lookup: CDR1 KGHSH, CDR2 LQKENI. The CDR3 runs to 14 residues. Trimming cost V 6 bases and J 3 bases; bases outside gene matches: 4. The CDR3 protein is CASSPGQGYTEAFF. CDR3 in DNA: TGTGCCAGCTCGCCGGGACAGGGGTACACTGAAGCTTTCTTT.

The V call is TRBV18, the J call TRBJ2-6, with D maybe TRBD2 (6 bases). This CDR3 is 16 amino acids long. Germline V gene lookup returns CDR1 KGHSH and CDR2 LQKENI. Trimming took 1 base from V and 3 from J, leaving 10 bases between them. In nucleotides, the CDR3 is TGTGCCAGCTCACCACTTCAGGGAGGTGGGGCCAACGTCCTGACTTTC. Its translation: CASSPLQGGGANVLTF. The entire variable domain, with the rest obtained from reference TRBV18 and TRBJ2-6, is as follows: NAGVMQNPRHLVRRRGQEARLRCSPMKGHSHVYWYRQLPEEGLKFMVYLQKENIIDESGMPKERFSAEFPKEGPSILRIQQVVRGDSAAYFCASSPLQGGGANVLTFGAGSRLTVL.

The rearrangement links TRBV7-2 to TRBJ2-3; 10 bases map to TRBD2. CDR1 and CDR2 (germline): SGHTA, FQGNSA. The CDR3 is 16 amino acids. After removal of 3 bases from V and 6 bases from J, the junction contained 9 bases not matched to a gene. In DNA, the CDR3 is TGTGCCAGCAGCTTGAGATCTAGCGGGGGAAGGGATACGCAGTATTTT. Protein product: CASSLRSSGGRDTQYF.

The chain is built from TRBV6-4 and TRBJ1-2; 7 bases match TRBD1. The CDR3 is made up of 13 amino acids. Looked up from germline, CDR1 is MRHNA and CDR2 is SNTAGT. V was pared by 9 bases and J by 1 base, with 5 bases of the junction left unmatched. The CDR3 DNA is TGTGCCAGAGACAGGGCCTTTAACTATGGCTACACCTTC. It encodes CARDRAFNYGYTF.

The chain recombines TRBV2 with TRBJ2-3; 9 bases map to TRBD2. Germline-derived CDR1 and CDR2 are SNHLY and FYNNEI. This CDR3 has 16 residues. V was pared by 7 bases and J by 4 bases, with 12 bases of the junction left unmatched. CDR3 bases: TGTGCCAGCAATCCCTGGACGGGACTAGCCCCAGATACGCAGTATTTT. It is translated as CASNPWTGLAPDTQYF.

V is TRBV9 and J is TRBJ2-3; 9 nucleotides agree with TRBD2. The CDR3 totals 15 residues. V lost 1 base, J lost 4 bases, and 4 bases stayed unmatched. CDR1 and CDR2 from the germline V gene are SGDLS and YYNGEE. The CDR3 loop reads CASSVSSGVADTQYF. The CDR3 DNA is TGTGCCAGCAGCGTATCTAGCGGGGTGGCAGATACGCAGTATTTT.